These T cell receptor beta chains were read from a single sample in a study of blood T cell repertoires in COVID-19. The method was immunoSEQ multiplex PCR; TCRdb's version includes in-frame clones alone and lacks a portion of them. Here the sample spans 45,000 to 65,000 clones, approximately 80% being singletons. Material: peripheral blood. The receptor source for this set is a young man with COVID-19, enrolled during active disease. Both conserved end residues are part of each CDR3. The order of the fields is clone size, V gene, D gene, J gene, CDR3 protein, CDR3 DNA. D genes are given only for firm matches. Expanded clones get a size class; other rows say once, few or many, or leave the size out.

.	TRBV19	.	TRBJ2-6	CASTLTPRTGANVLTF	TGTGCCAGTACCCTGACTCCGAGAACTGGGGCCAACGTCCTGACTTTC
.	TRBV18	.	TRBJ1-5	CASSQDRGQPQHF	TGTGCCAGCTCACAAGACCGCGGTCAGCCCCAGCATTTT
.	TRBV5-6	.	TRBJ2-1	CASSFLSTVMNEQFF	TGTGCCAGCAGCTTTCTGTCTACAGTGATGAATGAGCAGTTCTTC
.	TRBV4-2	.	TRBJ2-3	CASSQGSGKDRQYTQYF	TGTGCCAGCAGCCAAGGAAGTGGGAAGGACCGACAGTATACGCAGTATTTT
once	TRBV3-1/TRBV3-2	TRBD2	TRBJ2-7	CASSPGLAGVIYEQYF	TGTGCCAGCAGCCCGGGACTAGCGGGAGTGATTTACGAGCAGTACTTC
.	TRBV6-4	.	TRBJ2-5	CASSDSCRGRAQETQYF	TGTGCCAGCAGTGACTCTTGTAGGGGTCGAGCTCAAGAGACCCAGTACTTC
.	TRBV12-3/TRBV12-4	.	TRBJ1-1	CASSFGEGTEAFF	TGTGCCAGCAGTTTTGGGGAGGGCACTGAAGCTTTCTTT
.	TRBV19	.	TRBJ1-1	CASTRGLNTEAFF	TGTGCCAGTACCCGAGGATTGAACACTGAAGCTTTCTTT
.	TRBV24-1	TRBD1	TRBJ1-2	CATSDAPGQGNYGYTF	TGTGCCACCAGTGATGCCCCGGGACAGGGGAACTATGGCTACACCTTC
.	TRBV18	TRBD1	TRBJ1-3	CASSGQGATGNTIYF	TGTGCCAGCTCAGGACAGGGGGCGACTGGAAACACCATATATTTT
.	TRBV6-5	.	TRBJ1-3	CASSRASSGNTIYF	TGTGCCAGCAGCAGGGCCTCCTCTGGAAACACCATATATTTT
.	TRBV6-5	TRBD1	TRBJ1-2	CASSSWTGLHGYTF	TGTGCCAGCAGTTCGTGGACAGGGCTACATGGCTACACCTTC
.	TRBV19	TRBD2	TRBJ2-2	CASGSLAGGPHGELFF	TGTGCCAGTGGTTCGCTAGCGGGAGGTCCTCACGGGGAGCTGTTTTTT
.	TRBV5-6	TRBD1	TRBJ2-7	CASSSRQGGEQYF	TGTGCCAGCAGCTCAAGACAGGGGGGCGAGCAGTACTTC
.	TRBV11-3	TRBD1	TRBJ2-1	CASSSTGGRYNEQFF	TGTGCCAGCAGCTCAACAGGGGGTCGCTACAATGAGCAGTTCTTC
.	TRBV6-2/TRBV6-3	TRBD2	TRBJ2-7	CASSSTSGSSYEQYF	TGTGCCAGCAGCTCCACTAGCGGGAGCTCCTACGAGCAGTACTTC
.	TRBV28	.	TRBJ1-5	CASSPNRVLGNQPQHF	TGTGCCAGCAGTCCGAACAGGGTGCTGGGCAATCAGCCCCAGCATTTT
.	TRBV7-2	.	TRBJ2-7	CASSAPGTWDYEQYF	TGTGCCAGCAGCGCCCCCGGGACTTGGGACTACGAGCAGTACTTC
.	TRBV15	TRBD2	TRBJ2-7	CATSGSGLAGDEQYF	TGTGCCACCAGTGGATCGGGACTAGCGGGAGACGAGCAGTACTTC
.	TRBV4-1	.	TRBJ1-1	CASSQVVVEQGKTEAFF	TGCGCCAGCAGCCAAGTAGTCGTAGAACAGGGTAAAACTGAAGCTTTCTTT
.	TRBV19	TRBD2	TRBJ2-1	CASKTGLAGANNEQFF	TGTGCCAGTAAAACCGGACTAGCGGGAGCCAACAATGAGCAGTTCTTC
.	TRBV27	TRBD1	TRBJ2-7	CASSSGTGPYEQYF	TGTGCCAGCAGTTCCGGGACAGGCCCCTACGAGCAGTACTTC
.	TRBV11-2	TRBD1	TRBJ1-1	CASSQGVNTEAFF	TGTGCCAGCAGTCAGGGGGTAAACACTGAAGCTTTCTTT
.	TRBV30	.	TRBJ1-2	CAWSEEAGGYTF	TGTGCCTGGAGTGAAGAGGCTGGTGGCTACACCTTC
.	TRBV7-2	TRBD1	TRBJ2-5	CASSLAGTVQETQYF	TGTGCCAGCAGCTTAGCCGGGACAGTTCAAGAGACCCAGTACTTC
.	TRBV5-4	TRBD1	TRBJ1-1	CASSPGTGGFTEAFF	TGTGCCAGCAGCCCGGGGACAGGGGGTTTCACTGAAGCTTTCTTT
.	TRBV5-1	TRBD2	TRBJ2-3	CASSNGLVGVTDTQYF	TGCGCCAGCAGCAATGGACTAGTTGGGGTCACAGATACGCAGTATTTT